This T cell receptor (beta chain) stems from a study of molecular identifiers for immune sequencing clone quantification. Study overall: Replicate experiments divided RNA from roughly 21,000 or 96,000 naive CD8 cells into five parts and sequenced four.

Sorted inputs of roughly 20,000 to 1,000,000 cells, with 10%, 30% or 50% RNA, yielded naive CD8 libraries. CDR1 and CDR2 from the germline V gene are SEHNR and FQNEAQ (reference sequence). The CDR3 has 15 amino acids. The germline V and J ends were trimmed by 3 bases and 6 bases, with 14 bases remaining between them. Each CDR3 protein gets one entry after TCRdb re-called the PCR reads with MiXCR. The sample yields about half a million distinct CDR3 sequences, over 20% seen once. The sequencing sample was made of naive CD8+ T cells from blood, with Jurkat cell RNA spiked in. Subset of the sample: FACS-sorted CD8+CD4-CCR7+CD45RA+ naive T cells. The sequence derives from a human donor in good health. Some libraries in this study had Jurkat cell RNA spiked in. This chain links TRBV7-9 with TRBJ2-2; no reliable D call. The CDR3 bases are TGTGCCAGCAGCTTTGTAGGGCCTCTTCCCGGGGAGCTGTTTTTT. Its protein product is CASSFVGPLPGELFF.